These 3 T cell receptor beta chains were sequenced from one sample in a study of blood T cell repertoires in COVID-19. Sequencing was performed with immunoSEQ multiplex PCR; in TCRdb, only in-frame clones are kept and a portion is missing. The sample records approximately 260,000 clones, about 86% being singletons. The sequenced sample was PBMCs or T cells enriched from blood (not recorded which). These receptors were obtained from a man aged 25-45 years with acute COVID-19.

The V gene is TRBV3-1 (or the pseudogene TRBV3-2), the J gene TRBJ2-7; possible D gene TRBD2, 5 bases. With 3 bases removed from V and 4 bases from J, the gap between germline ends came to 7 bases. The CDR3 extends over 12 amino acids. Germline values: CDR1 LGHDT, CDR2 YNNKEL (reference sequence). CDR3 sequence: CASSQGRYEQYV. CDR3 coding DNA: TGTGCCAGCAGCCAGGGGAGATACGAGCAGTACGTC.

This rearrangement joins TRBV27 to TRBJ2-5; a weak D match, TRBD2 (5 bases). V dropped 8 bases and J dropped 2 bases, with 18 bases sitting between them. Germline V gives CDR1 MNHEY, CDR2 SMNVEV (reference sequence). The CDR3 sequence is 15 residues long. CDR3 DNA: TGTGCCAGCGCCCCACTCGGGAAGTCGCAAGAGACCCAGTACTTC. Its translation is CASAPLGKSQETQYF.

The V and J genes are TRBV21-1 and TRBJ1-2. TRBV21-1 is recorded as a pseudogene. The CDR3 loop spans 19 amino acids. Here the CDR3 reads CASSKEGGGHGREGYGYTF. As DNA, the CDR3 is TGTGCCAGCAGCAAAGAGGGAGGGGGACACGGACGCGAGGGGTATGGCTACACCTTC.